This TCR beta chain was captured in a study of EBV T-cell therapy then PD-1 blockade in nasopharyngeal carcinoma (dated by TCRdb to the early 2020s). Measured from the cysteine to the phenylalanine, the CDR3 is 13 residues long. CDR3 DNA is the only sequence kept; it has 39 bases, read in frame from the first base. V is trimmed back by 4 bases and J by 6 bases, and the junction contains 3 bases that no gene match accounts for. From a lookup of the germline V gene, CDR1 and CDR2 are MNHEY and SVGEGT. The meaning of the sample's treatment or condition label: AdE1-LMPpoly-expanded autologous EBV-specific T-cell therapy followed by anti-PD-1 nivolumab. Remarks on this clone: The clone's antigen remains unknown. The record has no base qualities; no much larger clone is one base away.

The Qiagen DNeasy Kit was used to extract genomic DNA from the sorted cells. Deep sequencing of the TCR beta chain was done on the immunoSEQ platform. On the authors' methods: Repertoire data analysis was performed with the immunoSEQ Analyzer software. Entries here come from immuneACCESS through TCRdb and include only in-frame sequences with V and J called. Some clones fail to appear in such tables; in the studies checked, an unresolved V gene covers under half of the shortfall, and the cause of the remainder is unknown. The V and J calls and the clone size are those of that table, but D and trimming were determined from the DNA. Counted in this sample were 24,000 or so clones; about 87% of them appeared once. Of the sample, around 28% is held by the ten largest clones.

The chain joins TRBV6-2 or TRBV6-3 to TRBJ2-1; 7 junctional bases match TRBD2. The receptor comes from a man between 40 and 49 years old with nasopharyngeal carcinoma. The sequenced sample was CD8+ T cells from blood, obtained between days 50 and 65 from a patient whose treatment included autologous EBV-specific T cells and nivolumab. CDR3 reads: CASSSGLGNEQFF. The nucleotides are TGTGCCAGCAGTTCTGGACTAGGCAATGAGCAGTTCTTC.